This TCR beta chain comes out of a study of Tregs in tolerant kidney transplant recipients. Produced via immunoSEQ multiplex PCR; TCRdb's table is partial and in-frame only. The sample has about 30,000 clones, and its top ten clones hold approximately 14%. V gave up 0 bases and J gave up 2 bases, with 14 bases separating them. The CDR3 has 15 amino acids. CDR1 DFQATT and CDR2 SNEGSKA come from the germline V gene (reference sequence). The study's findings and limits: Tregs expanded with activated donor B cells seemed most donor-specific. Donor-specific Treg expansion exceeded global Treg expansion in tolerant patients, suggesting antigen drive. Validation in larger populations is needed because few patients were studied.

Comment on this clone: Its antigen remains unidentified. The read ends 3 residues before the CDR3 terminus; that terminus is restored from the germline J gene.

Thawed PBMCs were FACS-sorted into unstimulated CD4+CD25+CD127- regulatory T cells, CD4+CD25- non-regulatory cells, CD4 and CD8 cells. The sequence derives from a human donor who received a combined kidney and bone marrow transplant. This sequence joins TRBV20-1 and TRBJ2-7; perhaps TRBD1 as D (6 bases). The sample here was CD8+ T cells from blood, taken before the transplant. The CDR3 here is CSAREAGTITYEQYF. The covered CDR3 bases are TGCAGTGCTAGAGAAGCCGGGACAATAACCTACGAG.